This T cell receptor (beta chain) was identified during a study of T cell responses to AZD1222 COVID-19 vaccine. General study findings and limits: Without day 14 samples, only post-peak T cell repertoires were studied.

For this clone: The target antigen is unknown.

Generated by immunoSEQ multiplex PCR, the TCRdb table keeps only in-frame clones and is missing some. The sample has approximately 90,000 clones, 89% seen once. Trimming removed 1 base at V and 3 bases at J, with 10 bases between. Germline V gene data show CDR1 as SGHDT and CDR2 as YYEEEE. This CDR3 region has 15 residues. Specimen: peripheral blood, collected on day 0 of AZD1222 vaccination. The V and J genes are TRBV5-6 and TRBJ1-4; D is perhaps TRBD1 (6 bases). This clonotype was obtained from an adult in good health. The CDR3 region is CASSLSGGPNEKLFF. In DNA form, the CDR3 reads TGTGCCAGCAGCTTGTCCGGGGGGCCTAATGAAAAACTGTTTTTT. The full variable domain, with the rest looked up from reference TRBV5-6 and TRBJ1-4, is DAGVTQSPTHLIKTRGQQVTLRCSPKSGHDTVSWYQQALGQGPQFIFQYYEEEERQRGNFPDRFSGHQFPNYSSELNVNALLLGDSALYLCASSLSGGPNEKLFFGSGTQLSVL.